This is a list of T cell receptor beta chains from one sample in a study of cytomegalovirus exposure and HLA in healthy donors. Data came from immunoSEQ multiplex PCR; TCRdb stores just in-frame clones and leaves some out. The sample holds fewer than 350,000 clones; around 89% are singletons and the top ten take approximately 0.94%. Specimen: PBMCs. The receptors originated from a woman in her late teens or twenties in good health and CMV-seronegative. Each CDR3 is given with its conserved first and last residue. Each record gives: V gene, J gene, D gene, clone size, CDR3 DNA, CDR3 protein. D genes are given only for firm matches. Clone size is given for some rows only: seen once, a few or many times, or a class if the clone is expanded.

>TRBV28|TRBJ1-2|.|.
TGTGCCAGCAGTTTGGCTTCCAGGAACTATGGCTACACCTTC
CASSLASRNYGYTF
>TRBV7-6|TRBJ2-7|.|once
TGTGCCAGCAGCTTAGGAGGGTCCGACGAGCAGTACTTC
CASSLGGSDEQYF
>TRBV5-1|TRBJ1-4|.|.
TGCGCCAGCAGCTTCGAGGGGGCAACTAATGAAAAACTGTTTTTT
CASSFEGATNEKLFF
>TRBV7-3|TRBJ1-2|TRBD1|.
TGTGCCAGCAGCCCTCGGGCAGGGGGCGGGTATGGCTACACCTTC
CASSPRAGGGYGYTF
>TRBV2|TRBJ1-6|TRBD1|.
TGTGCCAGCAGGCTACAGGGGGCGCTTTCTCGTTCACCCCTCCACTTT
CASRLQGALSRSPLHF
>TRBV5-1|TRBJ2-7|TRBD1|.
TGCGCCAGCAGCGTCGGACAGGGTTCCTACGAGCAGTACTTC
CASSVGQGSYEQYF
>TRBV14|TRBJ2-5|.|.
TGTGCCAGCAGCCGTATGGCTTTGACGGGAGAGACCCAGTACTTC
CASSRMALTGETQYF
>TRBV9|TRBJ1-4|.|.
TGTGCCAGCAGCGTATCCCTGGAGTCTGAAAAACTGTTTTTT
CASSVSLESEKLFF
>TRBV7-7|TRBJ2-3|TRBD1|.
TGTGCTAGCAGCTTAGGGACAGGGGACGGCACAGATACGCAGTATTTT
CASSLGTGDGTDTQYF
>TRBV7-8|TRBJ1-1|TRBD1|.
TGTGCCAGCAGCCCTCCCCCAGGGGGTTCGATGGGTGAAGCTTTCTTT
CASSPPPGGSMGEAFF
>TRBV5-5|TRBJ2-7|.|.
TGTGCCAGCCTCCGTGAGAGCTCCTACGAGCAGTACTTC
CASLRESSYEQYF
>TRBV10-3|TRBJ2-7|.|.
TGTGCCATGGGGGACGGAGGGGTCTTTGGTCTCTACGAGCAGTACTTC
CAMGDGGVFGLYEQYF
>TRBV7-2|TRBJ2-3|TRBD1|.
TGTGCCAGCAGCTCAAGGACAGGACCCACAGATACGCAGTATTTT
CASSSRTGPTDTQYF
>TRBV5-1|TRBJ2-7|.|.
TGCGCCAGCAGCTTGGACAGAATCTACGAGCAGTACTTC
CASSLDRIYEQYF
>TRBV19|TRBJ2-7|TRBD2|.
TGTGCCAGTAGTATATGGACTAGCGGGAGTTCTTACGAGCAGTACTTC
CASSIWTSGSSYEQYF
>TRBV10-1|TRBJ2-7|.|few
TGCGCCAGCAGTGTGGGGCGGGATGGAGAGCAGTACTTC
CASSVGRDGEQYF
>TRBV9|TRBJ2-6|.|.
TGTGCCAGCAGCGCTCCAACAGGGACCGGGGCCAACGTCCTGACTTTC
CASSAPTGTGANVLTF
>TRBV10-1|TRBJ2-5|.|once
TGCGCCAGCAGCCAGAATCCCCAAGAGACCCAGTACTTC
CASSQNPQETQYF
>TRBV15|TRBJ2-7|.|.
TGTGCCACCAGCAGAGGTCCAGGAAGCTACGAGCAGTACTTC
CATSRGPGSYEQYF
>TRBV19|TRBJ1-5|TRBD1|.
TGTGCCAGTAGTTCCGGGACAGGGGGCTGGAGCAATCAGCCCCAGCATTTT
CASSSGTGGWSNQPQHF
>TRBV27|TRBJ1-4|.|.
TGTGCCAGCAGCAGGGTCGGAGCTAATGAAAAACTGTTTTTT
CASSRVGANEKLFF
>TRBV19|TRBJ2-3|TRBD2|.
TGTGCCAGTAGTATAGGGACTAGCGGGATCTCGCAGTATTTT
CASSIGTSGISQYF
>TRBV5-1|TRBJ2-5|TRBD1|.
TGCGCCAGCAGCGTGGACAGGGGCTATGAGACCCAGTACTTC
CASSVDRGYETQYF
>TRBV27|TRBJ2-7|TRBD2|.
TGTGCCAGCAGACTAGCGGGGGACACCTACGAGCAGTACTTC
CASRLAGDTYEQYF
>TRBV7-5|TRBJ1-5|.|.
TGTGTCAGAAGCTTAAAGGGGACAGGGGCGATGGGGAGCAATCAGCCCCAGCATTTT
CVRSLKGTGAMGSNQPQHF
>TRBV28|TRBJ1-5|TRBD1|.
TGTGCCAGCAGTCCCTGGGTCGGGCAGGGGGGCAATCAGCCCCAGCATTTT
CASSPWVGQGGNQPQHF
>TRBV11-2|TRBJ1-1|.|.
TGTGCCAGCAGCCCCTCTAGTACCGGGTCTGAAGCTTTCTTT
CASSPSSTGSEAFF
>TRBV6-1|TRBJ2-2|TRBD1|.
TGTGCCAGCAGACCCGGGACAGGGCACACCGGGGAGCTGTTTTTT
CASRPGTGHTGELFF
>TRBV12-5|TRBJ2-1|TRBD2|.
TGTGCTAGTGGCCCGACTAGCGGGTCCTACAATGAGCAGTTCTTC
CASGPTSGSYNEQFF
>TRBV7-9|TRBJ1-5|TRBD1|.
TGTGCCAGCAGCTCCGGGACAGGTATACCCGTCGATCAGCCCCAGCATTTT
CASSSGTGIPVDQPQHF
>TRBV11-2|TRBJ1-2|TRBD1|.
TGTGCCAGCAGCCCCTCGACAGGGTCGAACTATGGCTACACCTTC
CASSPSTGSNYGYTF
>TRBV5-1|TRBJ2-2|.|.
TGCGCCAGCAGCCTGGGGGGGCGGGCGTCCGGGGAGCTGTTTTTT
CASSLGGRASGELFF
>TRBV6-6|TRBJ2-5|TRBD1|.
TGTGCCAGCAGGGACACAGGGGCGCGGTTAGAGACCCAGTACTTC
CASRDTGARLETQYF
>TRBV19|TRBJ2-2|TRBD2|.
TGTGCCAGTAAAGACCGTTCTAGCGGGAGAATCGGGGAGCTGTTTTTT
CASKDRSSGRIGELFF
>TRBV11-2|TRBJ2-3|TRBD2|.
TGTGCCAGCAGCCCCTCGGGAGCGGGAGGGTTCCGCGATACGCAGTATTTT
CASSPSGAGGFRDTQYF
>TRBV5-1|TRBJ2-1|TRBD1|.
TGCGCCAGCAGCTTGGCCCCGACAGGGGGCCGGGATGAGCAGTTCTTC
CASSLAPTGGRDEQFF
>TRBV6-5|TRBJ1-5|.|.
TGTGCCAGCAGCCGCGAGGCATATCAGCCCCAGCATTTT
CASSREAYQPQHF
>TRBV28|TRBJ1-3|.|.
TGTGCCAGCAGTTTTAGAGGAAACACCATATATTTT
CASSFRGNTIYF
>TRBV19|TRBJ2-5|.|.
TGTGCCAGTAGTCCGCGAAGGGACACAGGGACCCAGTACTTC
CASSPRRDTGTQYF
>TRBV6-1|TRBJ2-7|TRBD2|.
TGTGCCAGCAGTGAAATACTAGCGCCTTCCTACGAGCAGTACTTC
CASSEILAPSYEQYF
>TRBV5-1|TRBJ1-1|TRBD1|.
TGCGCCAGCAGCACACACAGGGGGGCTGGGACTGAAGCTTTCTTT
CASSTHRGAGTEAFF
>TRBV5-1|TRBJ2-3|TRBD2|.
TGCGCCAGCGGCCGGACTAGCGGGTTAGATACGCAGTATTTT
CASGRTSGLDTQYF
>TRBV29-1|TRBJ2-3|TRBD2|.
TGCAGCGTTGGAAGGCGGGAGGGCCCCGATACGCAGTATTTT
CSVGRREGPDTQYF